This entry is about one TCR beta chain. Its specificity is not known. Generated by immunoSEQ multiplex PCR, the TCRdb table keeps only in-frame clones and is missing some. The repertoire holds 1,500 to 1,800 clones, with 80% to 90% as singletons. The entry originates in a study of T cell repertoires in ileal Crohn's disease. Study in general: Around 40% were active smokers at surgery; median disease duration was 7.9 years. Findings and limits, study-wide: Every patient over 26.8% clonality showed endoscopic recurrence. Compared with non-smokers, active smokers at surgery showed more clonal expansions.

Time point noted: neoterminal ileum biopsy at postoperative endoscopy, about 6 months after surgery. Per germline, CDR1 SGHVS and CDR2 FNYEAQ. This CDR3 is 12 amino acids long. Trimming removed 1 base from V and 0 bases from J, with 0 bases in between. This clonotype was sampled from an adult with Crohn's disease. The chain carries TRBV7-6 and TRBJ2-5; D remains ambiguous. Sequenced material: ileal tissue. The CDR3 sequence is CASSLDQETQYF. The DNA of the CDR3 is TGTGCCAGCAGCTTAGACCAAGAGACCCAGTACTTC.